The 10 T cell receptor beta chains below come from one sample, sequenced in a study of blood T cell repertoires in COVID-19. Assay used: immunoSEQ multiplex PCR; TCRdb lists only in-frame clones, some missing. Among 450,000 or so clones listed, about 90% were seen once. Sequencing used peripheral blood. All receptors come from a young man with COVID-19, enrolled during active disease.

The chain has TRBV2 and TRBJ2-3, with D possibly TRBD1 on 6 matching bases. Germline CDR1 is SNHLY and CDR2 is FYNNEI. This CDR3 spans 13 amino acids. V was clipped by 4 bases and J by 4 bases, with 9 bases between them. The CDR3 nucleotides are TGTGCCAGCAGTGGGCAGGGGCCAGATACGCAGTATTTT. Translation gives CASSGQGPDTQYF.

The chain links TRBV12-3 or TRBV12-4 to TRBJ2-7; weak D call: TRBD2 (6 bases). The length of the CDR3 is 12 residues. V lost 3 bases, J lost 7 bases, and 10 bases lay in between. CDR3 nucleotide sequence: TGTGCCAGCAGTTTCGGGGGAGGTGAGCAGTACTTC. It encodes CASSFGGGEQYF.

The J gene is TRBJ2-7, the V gene TRBV18, with TRBD2 identical over 10 bases. V dropped 3 bases and J dropped 7; count of bases not matched to a gene: 9. This CDR3 is built from 15 residues. The germline V gene encodes CDR1 KGHSH and CDR2 LQKENI. In DNA, the CDR3 is TGTGCCAGCTCACCGGAGGGTAGCGGGAGGATGGAGCAGTACTTC. It is translated as CASSPEGSGRMEQYF.

The CDR3 region has the DNA TGTGCCAGCAGTAGGACAGGGGTGGACACCGGGGAGCTGTTTTTT. This sequence encodes CASSRTGVDTGELFF. The chain employs TRBV5-5 and TRBJ2-2, with 9 bases fitting TRBD1. Trimming at V came to 5 bases and at J to 3 bases, leaving 5 bases not matched to a gene. The CDR3 has 15 residues. Per the germline V gene, CDR1 is SGHKS and CDR2 is YYEKEE (reference sequence).

This clone has only one observation. V gene TRBV29-1 combines with J gene TRBJ2-3; D is unresolved. The ends were cut back, 3 bases at V and 10 bases at J, with 17 bases in the middle. The CDR3 covers 13 residues. Germline CDR1 SQVTM, CDR2 ANQGSEA. In nucleotides, the CDR3 is TGCAGCGTTGAGAGTGGGTCATTAGCTGCGCAGTATTTT. Translation gives CSVESGSLAAQYF.

This chain uses TRBV7-3 with TRBJ1-1; a possible D gene is TRBD1 (5 bases). The germline CDR1 and CDR2 sequences are SGHTA and FQGTGA. Trimming left V 5 bases short and J 1 base short, with 8 bases between. This CDR3 is 13 amino acids long. The CDR3 is CASSTTGNTEAFF. The CDR3 DNA reads as TGTGCCAGCAGCACAACAGGGAACACTGAAGCTTTCTTT.

The rearrangement joins TRBV28 to TRBJ2-1, with 13 bases lining up with TRBD2. Germline V gene data show CDR1 as MDHEN and CDR2 as SYDVKM. The CDR3 has 15 amino acids. Losses at the gene ends were 3 bases for V and 9 bases for J; bases not matched to a gene: 5. The CDR3 sequence: CASSLRTSGSPEQFF. In nucleotides, the CDR3 is TGTGCCAGCAGTTTGCGGACTAGCGGGAGTCCTGAGCAGTTCTTC.

About this clone itself: The sample contains more than one DNA sequence encoding this CDR3. The chain recombines TRBV3-1 (or the pseudogene TRBV3-2) with TRBJ1-3; D gene unclear. V lost 4 bases to trimming and J lost 1 base, with 8 bases between them. Germline-derived CDR1 and CDR2 are LGHDT and YNNKEL (reference sequence). This CDR3 has 14 residues. Here the CDR3 reads CASSRDSSGNTIYF. The CDR3 DNA follows: TGTGCCAGCAGCCGAGACTCGTCTGGAAACACCATATATTTT.

The J gene is TRBJ1-5, the V gene TRBV19; D unclear. CDR1 and CDR2 from the germline V gene are LNHDA and SQIVND (reference sequence). Trimming left V 2 bases short and J 3 bases short, with 5 bases between. This CDR3 region has 13 residues. The CDR3 here is CASSILDNQPQHF. The CDR3 bases are TGTGCCAGTAGTATATTAGACAATCAGCCCCAGCATTTT.

The V and J genes are TRBV12-3 or TRBV12-4 and TRBJ1-2; 9 nucleotides line up with TRBD1. This CDR3 is built from 13 residues. Trimming cost V 5 bases and J 6 bases; bases outside gene matches: 4. This chain's CDR3 is CASSRDRGDGYTF. CDR3 DNA sequence: TGTGCCAGCAGTCGTGACAGGGGGGATGGCTACACCTTC.